This is a list of T cell receptor beta chains from one sample in a study of T-cell memory formation after mild COVID-19. TCRdb redid the calling of the 5' RACE reads with MiXCR, one entry per CDR3 protein. The data hold more than 350,000 distinct CDR3 sequences, with about 15% observed a single time. Sequencing input: PBMCs or a T cell subset sorted from them (not recorded which). The receptor set was obtained from a man aged 18 to 29 who had mild COVID-19 (a few samples of this study predate the infection). Cell type and time point are not known. Both conserved end residues are part of each CDR3. The order of the fields is CDR3 length, J gene, clone size, V gene, D gene, CDR3 protein, CDR3 DNA. D genes are given only for firm matches. Clone size is not always given. Where it is, it says once, few, many or a class for expanded clones.

12,TRBJ1-1,few,TRBV6-2/TRBV6-3,TRBD1,CASNTDRDLAFF,TGTGCCAGCAACACCGACAGGGATTTAGCTTTCTTT
15,TRBJ2-1,-,TRBV11-2,TRBD1,CASSFSGQGGGEQFF,TGTGCCAGCAGCTTTTCCGGACAGGGGGGCGGTGAGCAGTTCTTC
15,TRBJ2-7,few,TRBV7-2,TRBD2,CASSPGGGTSYEQYF,TGTGCCAGCAGCCCGGGGGGGGGCACCTCCTACGAGCAGTACTTC
14,TRBJ1-2,-,TRBV18,-,CASSPGRLDRGYTF,TGTGCCAGCTCACCAGGTCGGCTAGACCGTGGCTACACCTTC
14,TRBJ2-2,-,TRBV6-2/TRBV6-3,-,CASSPTRGTGELFF,TGTGCCAGCAGTCCGACTAGGGGCACCGGGGAGCTGTTTTTT
13,TRBJ2-7,-,TRBV12-3/TRBV12-4,-,CATRTGFGGEQYF,TGTGCCACTAGAACAGGGTTTGGAGGCGAGCAGTACTTC
16,TRBJ2-3,-,TRBV5-1,TRBD1,CASSSTGGWGTDTQYF,TGCGCCAGCAGCTCGACAGGGGGCTGGGGCACAGATACGCAGTATTTT
14,TRBJ2-1,-,TRBV5-1,-,CASSPEVSRNEQFF,TGCGCCAGCAGCCCCGAAGTTTCTCGCAATGAGCAGTTCTTC
15,TRBJ2-2,many,TRBV4-3,TRBD1,CASSLDRGDTGELFF,TGCGCCAGCAGCCTCGACAGGGGAGACACCGGGGAGCTGTTTTTT
13,TRBJ2-5,-,TRBV29-1,-,CSVGRTAQETQYF,TGCAGCGTTGGCCGGACCGCCCAAGAGACCCAGTACTTC
14,TRBJ1-4,-,TRBV5-1,-,CASSSLQGNEKLFF,TGCGCCAGCAGCTCCCTCCAGGGGAATGAAAAACTGTTTTTT
18,TRBJ2-1,few,TRBV6-5,TRBD2,CASSLTTSGASSYNEQFF,TGTGCCAGCAGTTTAACGACTAGCGGGGCGAGCTCCTACAATGAGCAGTTCTTC
14,TRBJ2-1,-,TRBV3-1,-,CASSQDGGHNEQFF,TGTGCCAGCAGCCAAGATGGGGGCCACAATGAGCAGTTCTTC
16,TRBJ1-2,few,TRBV28,-,CASSRVPGRLNYGYTF,TGTGCCAGCAGTCGTGTGCCGGGGCGCCTAAACTATGGCTACACCTTC
16,TRBJ2-2,few,TRBV5-5,-,CASSPLGQSSTGELFF,TGTGCCAGCAGCCCTTTGGGACAATCCTCCACCGGGGAGCTGTTTTTT
17,TRBJ1-3,-,TRBV18,-,CASSPQSGALSGNTIYF,TGTGCCAGCTCACCACAGTCTGGGGCCCTCTCTGGAAACACCATATATTTT
15,TRBJ2-2,-,TRBV7-9,-,CASSLTPRGSGELFF,TGTGCCAGCAGCTTAACCCCAAGGGGGTCCGGGGAGCTGTTTTTT
15,TRBJ1-4,-,TRBV5-1,TRBD1,CASSARTGDAEKLFF,TGCGCCAGCTCAGCCCGGACAGGGGATGCTGAAAAACTGTTTTTT
17,TRBJ2-3,few,TRBV2,-,CASSELRTVLSTDTQYF,TGTGCCAGCAGTGAATTGAGGACAGTTTTGTCGACAGATACGCAGTATTTT
15,TRBJ1-1,few,TRBV7-6,TRBD1,CASSLARTGETEAFF,TGTGCCAGCAGCTTAGCGAGGACAGGGGAAACTGAAGCTTTCTTT
12,TRBJ2-1,few,TRBV20-1,-,CSASRGGNEQFF,TGCAGTGCCAGCAGAGGTGGGAATGAGCAGTTCTTC
18,TRBJ2-5,once,TRBV24-1,TRBD1,CDTSDVTGGETGQETQYF,TGTGACACCAGTGATGTGACAGGGGGAGAGACCGGGCAAGAGACCCAGTACTTC
14,TRBJ2-5,-,TRBV7-2,TRBD2,CASSGRTSRETQYF,TGTGCCAGCAGCGGTAGGACTAGTCGAGAGACCCAGTACTTC
15,TRBJ2-5,few,TRBV9,-,CASSVGLGRGETQYF,TGTGCCAGCAGCGTAGGGCTTGGGCGAGGAGAGACCCAGTACTTC
14,TRBJ2-2,many,TRBV5-1,-,CASSLGQNTGELFF,TGCGCCAGCAGCTTGGGACAGAACACCGGGGAGCTGTTTTTT
15,TRBJ2-7,few,TRBV4-3,-,CASSQDWGAPYEQYF,TGCGCCAGCAGCCAAGATTGGGGGGCCCCCTACGAGCAGTACTTC
16,TRBJ2-3,-,TRBV6-2/TRBV6-3,-,CASRHIGVLGTDTQYF,TGTGCCAGCAGACACATCGGGGTTCTCGGCACAGATACGCAGTATTTT
14,TRBJ1-4,-,TRBV12-3/TRBV12-4,-,CASSLPPGREKLFF,TGTGCCAGCAGTCTACCCCCGGGACGGGAAAAACTGTTTTTT
15,TRBJ1-1,few,TRBV20-1,-,CSALKQVAVNTEAFF,TGCAGTGCCCTAAAGCAGGTGGCCGTGAACACTGAAGCTTTCTTT
14,TRBJ2-5,-,TRBV7-9,-,CASSLGVLQETQYF,TGTGCCAGCAGTCTCGGGGTTCTCCAAGAGACCCAGTACTTC
15,TRBJ2-3,-,TRBV3-1,-,CASSQGNSGSNTQYF,TGTGCCAGCAGCCAAGGGAATTCAGGGTCAAATACGCAGTATTTT
13,TRBJ2-7,-,TRBV7-6,-,CASSPRDKYEQYF,TGTGCCAGCAGCCCGCGAGACAAGTACGAGCAGTACTTC
14,TRBJ2-2,many,TRBV24-1,-,CATSDQTVTGELFF,TGTGCCACCAGTGATCAGACGGTCACCGGGGAGCTGTTTTTT
11,TRBJ1-2,-,TRBV20-1,-,CSAATGYGYTF,TGCAGTGCCGCGACTGGCTATGGCTACACCTTC
13,TRBJ2-3,-,TRBV7-9,-,CASGGRVQDTQYF,TGTGCCAGCGGGGGCCGGGTCCAAGATACGCAGTATTTT
15,TRBJ1-5,few,TRBV4-3,TRBD1,CASSQGPGGSQPQHF,TGCGCCAGCAGCCAGGGTCCAGGGGGCAGTCAGCCCCAGCATTTT
13,TRBJ2-1,few,TRBV6-2/TRBV6-3,-,CASSWGVYNEQFF,TGTGCCAGCAGTTGGGGAGTTTACAATGAGCAGTTCTTC
13,TRBJ2-1,-,TRBV25-1,TRBD2,CASSWGLENEQFF,TGTGCCAGCAGTTGGGGACTAGAAAATGAGCAGTTCTTC
15,TRBJ1-2,few,TRBV4-3,-,CASSPVPKDNYGYTF,TGCGCCAGCTCCCCCGTCCCAAAGGATAACTATGGCTACACCTTC
12,TRBJ1-1,few,TRBV7-9,-,CASGSGDREAFF,TGTGCCAGCGGGTCGGGTGACAGAGAAGCTTTCTTT
12,TRBJ1-5,-,TRBV30,-,CAWSLLNQPQHF,TGTGCCTGGAGTTTACTAAATCAGCCCCAGCATTTT
12,TRBJ1-5,-,TRBV10-3,TRBD1,CAIRDRDQPQHF,TGTGCCATCCGGGACAGAGATCAGCCCCAGCATTTT
15,TRBJ2-5,-,TRBV14,-,CASSQVQAGRETQYF,TGTGCCAGCAGCCAAGTCCAGGCAGGGAGGGAGACCCAGTACTTC
15,TRBJ1-1,few,TRBV9,-,CASSVEPKIPTEAFF,TGTGCCAGCAGCGTGGAGCCCAAGATCCCCACTGAAGCTTTCTTT
14,TRBJ2-5,-,TRBV10-3,TRBD1,CAISESGGYETQYF,TGTGCCATCAGTGAGTCAGGGGGCTATGAGACCCAGTACTTC
14,TRBJ2-1,-,TRBV7-8,TRBD1,CASCRDRVINEQFF,TGTGCCAGTTGCCGGGACAGGGTGATCAATGAGCAGTTCTTC
15,TRBJ2-1,few,TRBV5-6,-,CASSETGAGLDEQFF,TGTGCCAGCAGCGAAACAGGAGCGGGCCTGGATGAGCAGTTCTTC
14,TRBJ1-6,-,TRBV19,TRBD1,CASSRTGADSPLHF,TGTGCCAGTAGTCGGACAGGGGCAGATTCACCCCTCCACTTT
15,TRBJ2-7,-,TRBV7-2,-,CASSLYSGLTYEQYF,TGTGCCAGCAGCTTGTACTCTGGGCTTACCTACGAGCAGTACTTC
17,TRBJ2-5,few,TRBV9,-,CASSVARGRASQETQYF,TGTGCCAGCAGCGTAGCGAGGGGCAGGGCGAGCCAAGAGACCCAGTACTTC
10,TRBJ1-1,-,TRBV20-1,-,CSVRGTEAFF,TGCAGTGTCAGGGGCACTGAAGCTTTCTTT
17,TRBJ2-1,-,TRBV12-3/TRBV12-4,TRBD1,CASSPRRDRGPGDEQFF,TGTGCCAGCAGTCCACGCCGGGACAGGGGGCCGGGGGATGAGCAGTTCTTC
14,TRBJ1-1,few,TRBV10-3,TRBD1,CAISPGTGDTEAFF,TGTGCCATCAGCCCCGGGACAGGGGACACTGAAGCTTTCTTT
14,TRBJ2-2,few,TRBV15,-,CATSREGGTGELFF,TGTGCCACCAGCAGAGAGGGGGGAACCGGGGAGCTGTTTTTT
14,TRBJ1-6,few,TRBV19,-,CASSMTARNSPLHF,TGTGCCAGTAGTATGACAGCTCGAAATTCACCCCTCCACTTT
11,TRBJ2-3,-,TRBV29-1,-,CSVGGTDTQYF,TGCAGCGTTGGAGGCACAGATACGCAGTATTTT
14,TRBJ1-2,-,TRBV29-1,TRBD1,CSVEAGQGFYGYTF,TGCAGCGTTGAAGCAGGACAGGGGTTCTATGGCTACACCTTC
13,TRBJ2-3,many,TRBV5-1,TRBD1,CASSLDRGDTQYF,TGCGCCAGCAGCTTGGACAGGGGGGATACGCAGTATTTT
16,TRBJ2-2,few,TRBV5-1,-,CASSLEGLTAAGELFF,TGCGCCAGCAGCTTGGAGGGATTGACGGCTGCCGGGGAGCTGTTTTTT